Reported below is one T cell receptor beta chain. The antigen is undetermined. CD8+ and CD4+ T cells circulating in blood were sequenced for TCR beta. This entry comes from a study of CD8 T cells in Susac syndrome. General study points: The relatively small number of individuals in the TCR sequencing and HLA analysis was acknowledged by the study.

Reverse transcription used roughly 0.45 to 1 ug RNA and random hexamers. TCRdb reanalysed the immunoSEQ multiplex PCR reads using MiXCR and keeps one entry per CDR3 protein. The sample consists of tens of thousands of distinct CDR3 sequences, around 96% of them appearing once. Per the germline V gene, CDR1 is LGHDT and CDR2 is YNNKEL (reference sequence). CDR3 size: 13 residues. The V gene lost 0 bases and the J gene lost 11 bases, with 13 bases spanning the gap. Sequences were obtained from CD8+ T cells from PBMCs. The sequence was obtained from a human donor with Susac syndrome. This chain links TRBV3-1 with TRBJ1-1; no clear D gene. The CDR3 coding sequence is TGTGCCAGCAGCCAAGATTTTATGGCCGCGGCTTTCTTT. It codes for CASSQDFMAAAFF.